One and the same sample provided the 27 T cell receptor beta chains below, sequenced in a study of blood T cell repertoires in COVID-19. Clones were read by immunoSEQ multiplex PCR, and TCRdb kept only the in-frame ones, dropping some. Of roughly 200,000 clones listed, approximately 90% are singletons. The sequenced material came from PBMCs or T cells enriched from blood (not recorded which). These receptor sequences come from a middle-aged woman in a cohort exposed to, infected with or recovered from COVID-19 (not recorded which).

V and J are TRBV24-1 and TRBJ1-4, with TRBD1 as a possible D gene (6 bases). This CDR3 is 13 amino acids long. Germline V gene sequence: CDR1 KGHDR, CDR2 SFDVKD. Trimming left V 5 bases short and J 7 bases short, with 10 bases between. The CDR3 DNA is TGTGCCACCAGTGTCAGGGGCTTTGAAAAACTGTTTTTT. This encodes CATSVRGFEKLFF.

CDR3: CASSDWGQREKLFF. In DNA form, the CDR3 reads TGTGCCAGCAGTGACTGGGGACAGCGAGAAAAACTGTTTTTT. The chain recombines TRBV6-1 with TRBJ1-4; 7 bases agree with TRBD1. The CDR3 has 14 residues. V trimming: 3 bases; J trimming: 8 bases; junction bases outside the gene matches: 6. Germline CDR1 reads MNHNS; CDR2 reads SASEGT.

This clone was recorded once. The V call is TRBV27, the J call TRBJ1-1; weak D call: TRBD1 (6 bases). Trimming removed 5 bases at V and 4 bases at J, with 14 bases between. The CDR3 spans 14 residues. CDR1 MNHEY and CDR2 SMNVEV come from the germline V gene (reference sequence). This CDR3 reads CASSKTGFGTEAFF. CDR3 DNA sequence: TGTGCCAGCAGTAAAACAGGGTTCGGCACTGAAGCTTTCTTT.

The chain has TRBV6-1 and TRBJ2-1, with a weak D call TRBD2 (6 bases). The CDR3 length is 15 residues. Germline CDR1 and CDR2: MNHNS and SASEGT. V lost 2 bases, J lost 0 bases, and 8 bases lay in between. The CDR3 sequence is CASSELRDSYNEQFF. In DNA form, the CDR3 reads TGTGCCAGCAGTGAACTGCGGGACTCCTACAATGAGCAGTTCTTC.

V gene TRBV19 combines with J gene TRBJ2-7; 7 bases agree with TRBD1. Losses at the gene ends were 0 bases for V and 3 bases for J; bases not matched to a gene: 5. Per the germline V gene, CDR1 is LNHDA and CDR2 is SQIVND (reference sequence). The CDR3 is made up of 15 amino acids. The CDR3 here is CASSIETGVVYEQYF. CDR3 nucleotides: TGTGCCAGTAGTATAGAAACAGGGGTTGTCTACGAGCAGTACTTC.

This chain links TRBV25-1 with TRBJ1-2; D perhaps matches TRBD1 (5 bases). The germline V gene has CDR1 MGHDK and CDR2 SYGVNS. The ends were cut back, 3 bases at V and 4 bases at J, with 9 bases in the middle. The CDR3 spans 13 residues. The CDR3, as DNA: TGTGCCAGCAGTGACACAGACAGCTATGGCTACACCTTC. It translates to CASSDTDSYGYTF.

The V gene is TRBV2, the J gene TRBJ1-1, with 7 positions matching TRBD1. Germline CDR1 reads SNHLY; CDR2 reads FYNNEI. V lost 6 bases to trimming and J lost 5 bases; unmatched junction nucleotides: 9. This CDR3 region has 14 residues. CDR3 in DNA: TGTGCCAGCAGGGACAGGTCGGAATGGACTGAAGCTTTCTTT. As protein: CASRDRSEWTEAFF.

The rearrangement links TRBV6-5 to TRBJ2-7; D possibly corresponds to TRBD2 (6 bases). This CDR3 contains 15 residues. The V gene's germline CDR1 is MNHEY and CDR2 SVGAGI. With 2 bases removed from V and 6 bases from J, the gap between germline ends came to 17 bases. CDR3 sequence: CASSYGGGGGSEQYF. The CDR3 DNA is TGTGCCAGCAGTTACGGTGGGGGAGGAGGGTCCGAGCAGTACTTC.

This chain connects TRBV5-1 to TRBJ2-7; 10 positions agree with TRBD1. Germline V gene data show CDR1 as SGHRS and CDR2 as YFSETQ. The CDR3 runs to 15 residues. V dropped 4 bases and J dropped 4; count of bases not matched to a gene: 8. CDR3 sequence: CASSNPGTGDYEQYF. As DNA, the CDR3 is TGCGCCAGCAGCAACCCCGGGACAGGGGATTACGAGCAGTACTTC.

The genes are TRBV9 and TRBJ2-3; 11 nucleotides agree with TRBD2. This CDR3 contains 16 residues. CDR1 is SGDLS, CDR2 YYNGEE, per germline. Germline trimming cut 3 bases from V and 5 bases from J; bases unmatched to any gene: 8. The CDR3 is CASSARLAGFQDTQYF. The CDR3 DNA is TGTGCCAGCAGCGCCCGACTAGCGGGATTTCAAGATACGCAGTATTTT.

The rearrangement links TRBV5-1 to TRBJ1-1, with D possibly matching TRBD1 (5 bases). There are 16 residues in the CDR3. Germline-derived CDR1 and CDR2 are SGHRS and YFSETQ. V dropped 0 bases and J dropped 1 base, with 13 bases sitting between them. The CDR3 reads CASSLDWVQGNTEAFF. In DNA form, the CDR3 reads TGCGCCAGCAGCTTGGACTGGGTCCAGGGGAACACTGAAGCTTTCTTT.

The J gene is TRBJ2-7, the V gene TRBV6-5, with D perhaps TRBD2 (6 bases). Germline CDR1 and CDR2: MNHEY and SVGAGI. The CDR3 covers 16 residues. The V and J ends lost 0 bases and 0 bases respectively, with 12 bases between them. The CDR3 reads CASSYSGLRSSYEQYF. The CDR3 DNA sequence: TGTGCCAGCAGTTACTCGGGACTTCGAAGCTCCTACGAGCAGTACTTC.

This clone has only one observation. The J gene is TRBJ1-6, the V gene TRBV19; 8 nucleotides align to TRBD1. Germline CDR1 and CDR2: LNHDA and SQIVND (reference sequence). The CDR3 spans 14 residues. V was clipped by 3 bases and J by 6 bases; unmatched bases: 1. The CDR3 is CASSMTGVNSPLHF. DNA of the CDR3: TGTGCCAGTAGTATGACAGGGGTTAATTCACCCCTCCACTTT.

The chain is built from TRBV5-1 and TRBJ1-3; possibly TRBD1 for D (5 bases). V dropped 4 bases and J dropped 0 bases, with 11 bases sitting between them. The CDR3 runs 15 residues. CDR1 and CDR2 (germline): SGHRS, YFSETQ. In nucleotides, the CDR3 is TGCGCCAGCAGCCAGCGGGGGGTCTCTGGAAACACCATATATTTT. Translation: CASSQRGVSGNTIYF.

The chain links TRBV5-5 to TRBJ1-1, with no clear D. This CDR3 is built from 14 residues. From germline, CDR1 is SGHKS and CDR2 YYEKEE (reference sequence). V lost 3 bases and J lost 1, with 10 bases in between. The CDR3, as DNA: TGTGCCAGCAGCTCGGGGTGGGGGAACACTGAAGCTTTCTTT. Translating it yields CASSSGWGNTEAFF.

V usage is TRBV3-1 (or the pseudogene TRBV3-2) and J usage is TRBJ1-1; D not certain. Germline CDR1 and CDR2: LGHDT and YNNKEL (reference sequence). The V end was cut by 2 bases, the J end by 4 bases, with 11 bases between. This CDR3 spans 14 amino acids. The CDR3 sequence: CASSQPGIVTEAFF. The DNA of the CDR3 is TGTGCCAGCAGCCAACCCGGGATTGTCACTGAAGCTTTCTTT.

The chain uses TRBV3-1 (or the pseudogene TRBV3-2) and TRBJ1-3, with 8 nucleotides matching TRBD1. Germline CDR1 reads LGHDT; CDR2 reads YNNKEL (reference sequence). The CDR3 is made up of 17 amino acids. V lost 1 base and J lost 2; bases outside the gene matches: 7. The CDR3 loop is CASSQALQGGTGNTIYF. The CDR3 DNA reads as TGTGCCAGCAGCCAAGCTTTACAGGGGGGAACTGGAAACACCATATATTTT.

A note on this clone: The junction does not match germline at one end; this may be a read error. Distinct nucleotide sequences in the sample also encode this CDR3. This chain joins TRBV7-6 and TRBJ2-2; 13 bases are shared with TRBD2. Per germline, CDR1 SGHVS and CDR2 FNYEAQ. CDR3 size: 17 residues. The CDR3 protein is CASTGLAGPPNTGELFF. The CDR3 DNA reads TGTGCCAGCACGGGACTAGCGGGGCCTCCGAACACCGGGGAGCTATTTTTT.

For the CDR3, the DNA is TGTGCCAGCAGTGAAATAAGGGGGAGAGCACCCCTCCACTTT. It yields the protein CASSEIRGRAPLHF. V is TRBV2 and J is TRBJ1-6, with D perhaps TRBD1 (6 bases). This CDR3 is built from 14 residues. With 2 bases removed from V and 11 bases from J, the gap between germline ends came to 13 bases. CDR1 and CDR2 (germline): SNHLY, FYNNEI.

This clone was seen a single time. This sequence joins TRBV4-3 and TRBJ2-7, with 8 bases fitting TRBD1. Germline V gene sequence: CDR1 LGHNA, CDR2 YSLEER. The J segment lost 5 bases and the V segment lost 0 bases, leaving 6 bases of the junction unmatched. This CDR3 is built from 15 residues. CDR3 region: CASSQDQTGVHEQYF. The CDR3 nucleotides are TGCGCCAGCAGCCAAGATCAGACAGGGGTCCACGAGCAGTACTTC.

This clone was observed a single time. The V gene is TRBV3-1 (or the pseudogene TRBV3-2), the J gene TRBJ1-2; D not resolved. Germline V gene lookup returns CDR1 LGHDT and CDR2 YNNKEL (reference sequence). The V end lost 1 base, the J end lost 0 bases, and 6 bases lay between the germline ends. The CDR3 contains 14 residues. Here the CDR3 DNA reads TGTGCCAGCAGCCAAGCGAACACTAACTATGGCTACACCTTC. Amino acid sequence: CASSQANTNYGYTF.

The chain employs TRBV5-6 and TRBJ1-2; the match to TRBD1 covers 10 bases. The CDR3 has 16 amino acids. V lost 2 bases and J lost 6; bases outside the gene matches: 10. The germline V gene has CDR1 SGHDT and CDR2 YYEEEE. The CDR3 DNA reads TGTGCCAGCAGCTTACTGACCGGGACAGGGGACAATGGCTACACCTTC. Amino acids: CASSLLTGTGDNGYTF.

The CDR3 DNA sequence: TGTGCCAGCAGTGAAGGTCGGGCAGGGCGCGCAGGTGAGCAGTTCTTC. This codes for CASSEGRAGRAGEQFF. This sequence joins TRBV2 and TRBJ2-1, with a tentative D call TRBD1 (5 bases). V gave up 1 base and J gave up 9 bases, with 19 bases separating them. CDR3 length: 16 amino acids. Germline CDR1 is SNHLY and CDR2 is FYNNEI.

The V call is TRBV30, the J call TRBJ1-5; 7 bases are shared with TRBD1. This CDR3 contains 15 residues. CDR1 is GTSNPN and CDR2 is SVGIG in the germline V gene (reference sequence). CDR3 DNA sequence: TGTGCTGAGGTTCGGGACAGCTATAGCAATCAGCCCCAGCATTTT. The encoded protein is CAEVRDSYSNQPQHF.

The chain uses TRBV7-6 and TRBJ2-7; TRBD2 matches 9 bases. The CDR3 covers 18 residues. Looked up from germline, CDR1 is SGHVS and CDR2 is FNYEAQ. V gave up 1 base and J gave up 0 bases; unmatched junction bases: 10. CDR3 protein: CASSLGLAERASSYEQYF. The CDR3 DNA is TGTGCCAGCAGCTTAGGACTAGCGGAAAGAGCTAGCTCCTACGAGCAGTACTTC.

J is TRBJ1-1 and V is TRBV15, with 10 bases identical to TRBD1. V trimming: 1 base; J trimming: 5 bases; junction bases outside the gene matches: 4. Germline V gene data show CDR1 as LNHNV and CDR2 as YYDKDF (reference sequence). The CDR3 is 15 amino acids. Here the CDR3 reads CATSRGGTGETEAFF. The CDR3 DNA is TGTGCCACCAGCAGAGGCGGGACAGGGGAAACTGAAGCTTTCTTT.

In this sample, this clone turned up once. The V call is TRBV3-1 (or the pseudogene TRBV3-2), the J call TRBJ1-1; D is unclear. CDR1 is LGHDT, CDR2 YNNKEL, per germline (reference sequence). V gave up 4 bases and J gave up 1 base, with 7 bases separating them. The CDR3 totals 13 residues. Here the CDR3 reads CASSLRENTEAFF. Here the CDR3 DNA reads TGTGCCAGCAGCCTACGGGAGAACACTGAAGCTTTCTTT.